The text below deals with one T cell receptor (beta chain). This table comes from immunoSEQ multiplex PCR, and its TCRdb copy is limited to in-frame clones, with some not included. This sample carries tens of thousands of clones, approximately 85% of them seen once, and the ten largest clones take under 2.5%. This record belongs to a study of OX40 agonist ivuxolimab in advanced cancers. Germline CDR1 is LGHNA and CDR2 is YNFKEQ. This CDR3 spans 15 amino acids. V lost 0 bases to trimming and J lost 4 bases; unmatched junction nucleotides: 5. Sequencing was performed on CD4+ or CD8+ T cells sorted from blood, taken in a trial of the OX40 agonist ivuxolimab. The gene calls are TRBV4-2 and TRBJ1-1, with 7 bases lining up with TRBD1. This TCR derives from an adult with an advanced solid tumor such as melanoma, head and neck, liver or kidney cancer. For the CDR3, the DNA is TGTGCCAGCAGCCAAGATCCCAGGGGGAGCACTGAAGCTTTCTTT. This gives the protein CASSQDPRGSTEAFF.